The 28 T cell receptor beta chains presented below share a single source sample, sequenced in a study of identifying expanded T cells in peripheral blood (dated by TCRdb to the late 2010s). Library method: the immunoSEQ multiplex PCR assay. This is the immuneACCESS table as TCRdb keeps it, with only in-frame sequences that have V and J called. A part of the clones is gone; compared with another copy, unresolved V genes explain less than half, and the rest is unexplained. The sample yields 90,000 to 120,000 clones; approximately 90% were counted once. The ten largest account for roughly 15% of the sample. The sequencing input was blood. The receptors stem from a person aged 18 to 75 in good health.

The rearrangement joins TRBV6-5 to TRBJ2-2; 7 bases are shared with TRBD1. J was trimmed by 4 bases and V by 1 base; bases with no gene match: 3. Germline V CDR1 and CDR2: MNHEY, SVGAGI. The CDR3 is made up of 15 amino acids. The CDR3 loop reads CASSYWSGGTGELFF. CDR3 coding DNA: TGTGCCAGCAGTTACTGGTCAGGGGGCACCGGGGAGCTGTTTTTT.

This chain joins TRBV7-6 and TRBJ2-1; D is uncertain. Germline V gene data show CDR1 as SGHVS and CDR2 as FNYEAQ. Between the trimmed V and J ends, which lost 5 bases and 3 bases, there was a span of 8 bases. This CDR3 contains 13 residues. CDR3 in amino acids: CASSPYIYNEQFF. For the CDR3, the DNA is TGTGCCAGCAGCCCCTATATCTACAATGAGCAGTTCTTC.

J is TRBJ1-2 and V is TRBV5-1; 9 bases align to TRBD1. The CDR3 has 15 residues. V lost 2 bases and J lost 6; bases outside the gene matches: 8. Per the germline V gene, CDR1 is SGHRS and CDR2 is YFSETQ. Here the CDR3 reads CASSFGDRELNGYTF. CDR3 coding DNA: TGCGCCAGCAGCTTTGGGGACAGGGAGCTGAATGGCTACACCTTC.

V and J are TRBV23-1 and TRBJ2-1; D is perhaps TRBD1 (6 bases). TRBV23-1 carries the ORF label, with uncertain function. This CDR3 region has 17 residues. Trimming removed 0 bases from V and 6 bases from J, with 18 bases in between. The CDR3 DNA follows: TGCGCCAGCAGTCAATCTCCCGGGACATCCTTTGGCAATGAGCAGTTCTTC. It codes for CASSQSPGTSFGNEQFF.

A few counts support this clone. This rearrangement joins TRBV2 to TRBJ2-7; 7 nucleotides align to TRBD1. The junction had 8 bases not matched to a gene; V was cut back by 3 bases and J by 6 bases. CDR1 is SNHLY and CDR2 is FYNNEI in the germline V gene. CDR3 length equals 14 residues. The CDR3 here is CASSDYRGLGEQYF. As DNA, the CDR3 is TGTGCCAGCAGTGATTACAGGGGCCTGGGCGAGCAGTACTTC.

This chain joins TRBV7-8 and TRBJ2-2, with D possibly being TRBD2 (6 bases). Germline V lookup: CDR1 SGHVS, CDR2 FQNEAQ. The CDR3 loop spans 17 amino acids. V was shortened by 2 bases and J by 4 bases, with 17 bases between the two germline ends. In DNA, the CDR3 is TGTGCCAGCAGCTTATTACCAAGGGGACTGGTCACCGGGGAGCTGTTTTTT. Protein product: CASSLLPRGLVTGELFF. Filled out from reference TRBV7-8 and TRBJ2-2, the complete variable domain reads GAGVSQSPRYKVAKRGQDVALRCDPISGHVSLFWYQQALGQGPEFLTYFQNEAQLDKSGLPSDRFFAERPEGSVSTLKIQRTQQEDSAVYLCASSLLPRGLVTGELFFGEGSRLTVL.

V gene TRBV5-6 combines with J gene TRBJ1-1, with D maybe TRBD1 (6 bases). The length of the CDR3 is 12 residues. The V end was cut by 1 base, the J end by 10 bases, with 11 bases between. Germline values: CDR1 SGHDT, CDR2 YYEEEE. CDR3: CASSLFGGPAFF. The CDR3 nucleotides are TGTGCCAGCAGCTTGTTTGGGGGGCCAGCTTTCTTT.

The chain joins TRBV27 to TRBJ2-2, with D unresolved. V was trimmed by 5 bases and J by 0 bases, leaving 13 bases between them. This CDR3 is 16 amino acids long. Germline assignment: CDR1 MNHEY and CDR2 SMNVEV (reference sequence). The CDR3 here is CASSLFDTTNTGELFF. Written as DNA, the CDR3 is TGTGCCAGCAGTCTGTTTGACACGACGAACACCGGGGAGCTGTTTTTT.

The chain couples TRBV21-1 to TRBJ2-7; the listed D gene, TRBD2, was not tested against the DNA. TRBV21-1 is a known pseudogene. This CDR3 is built from 16 residues. The CDR3 is CASTPRGLAGGHEQYF. CDR3 in DNA: TGTGCCAGCACCCCGCGGGGGCTAGCGGGGGGCCACGAGCAGTACTTC.

The V gene is TRBV14, the J gene TRBJ1-2; tentative D call: TRBD1 (6 bases). This CDR3 spans 16 amino acids. From germline, CDR1 is SGHDN and CDR2 FVKESK. V lost 0 bases and J lost 0, with 11 bases in between. DNA for the CDR3: TGTGCCAGCAGCCAAGATCGGGGGCCTCCTAACTATGGCTACACCTTC. This codes for CASSQDRGPPNYGYTF.

V and J are TRBV19 and TRBJ2-7; tentative D call: TRBD1 (5 bases). Between the trimmed V and J ends, which lost 1 base and 6 bases, there was a span of 10 bases. Germline V gene sequence: CDR1 LNHDA, CDR2 SQIVND (reference sequence). The CDR3 loop spans 13 amino acids. The CDR3 sequence is CASSIAGPGEQYF. The CDR3 DNA follows: TGTGCCAGTAGTATAGCAGGGCCCGGCGAGCAGTACTTC.

The chain carries TRBV28 and TRBJ1-1, with D uncertain. From germline, CDR1 is MDHEN and CDR2 SYDVKM. V lost 2 bases to trimming and J lost 5 bases, with 6 bases between them. This CDR3 has 12 amino acids. CDR3 bases: TGTGCCAGCAGTTTAGCGAGTACTGAAGCTTTCTTT. This translates into CASSLASTEAFF.

The V gene is TRBV7-8, the J gene TRBJ1-4; perhaps TRBD1 as D (5 bases). V was clipped by 0 bases and J by 7 bases, with 12 bases between them. The CDR3 spans 15 residues. Germline lookup yields CDR1 SGHVS and CDR2 FQNEAQ. DNA for the CDR3: TGTGCCAGCAGCTTAGCGAGGGGAGTTGGTGAAAAACTGTTTTTT. It yields the protein CASSLARGVGEKLFF.

The chain joins TRBV7-9 to TRBJ2-7; D remains unclear. Germline CDR1 and CDR2: SEHNR and FQNEAQ (reference sequence). V lost 4 bases, J lost 5 bases, and 9 bases lay in between. This CDR3 contains 12 residues. In DNA form, the CDR3 reads TGTGCCAGCAGCTCACAAGGGAACGAGCAGTACTTC. Protein product: CASSSQGNEQYF.

This chain connects TRBV28 to TRBJ2-5, with TRBD2 matching over 8 bases. From germline, CDR1 is MDHEN and CDR2 SYDVKM. The CDR3 consists of 16 residues. V trimming: 6 bases; J trimming: 4 bases; junction bases outside the gene matches: 13. The CDR3 bases are TGTGCCAGCAGGCCCACCTCCGGGGGGGGTGGAGAGACCCAGTACTTC. Its translation is CASRPTSGGGGETQYF.

The CDR3 loop is CASSSGRIPNQPQHF. The CDR3, as DNA: TGTGCCAGCAGTTCGGGACGGATACCCAATCAGCCCCAGCATTTT. The chain links TRBV28 to TRBJ1-5; weak D call: TRBD1 (5 bases). The CDR3 totals 15 residues. The V end lost 4 bases, the J end lost 3 bases, and 13 bases lay between the germline ends. Germline V gene lookup returns CDR1 MDHEN and CDR2 SYDVKM.

The V and J genes are TRBV11-2 and TRBJ1-1, with 7 bases fitting TRBD1. CDR3 length: 14 amino acids. Germline V gives CDR1 SGHAT, CDR2 FQNNGV. V trimming: 5 bases; J trimming: 2 bases; junction bases outside the gene matches: 5. The CDR3 spells CASSPDRPNTEAFF. For the CDR3, the DNA is TGTGCCAGCAGCCCGGACAGGCCAAACACTGAAGCTTTCTTT.

The chain links TRBV7-2 to TRBJ2-7, with TRBD1 identical over 8 bases. The V gene end was trimmed by 4 bases and the J gene end by 2 bases; junction bases not matched to a gene: 13. This CDR3 has 17 residues. Germline-derived CDR1 and CDR2 are SGHTA and FQGNSA. The CDR3 loop is CASSSGQVATWAYEQYF. CDR3 coding DNA: TGTGCCAGCAGCTCGGGACAGGTGGCCACTTGGGCCTACGAGCAGTACTTC.

This chain links TRBV5-1 with TRBJ2-5, with D perhaps matching TRBD2 (6 bases). This CDR3 contains 14 residues. The V end was cut by 4 bases, the J end by 2 bases, with 12 bases between. The germline gives CDR1 SGHRS, CDR2 YFSETQ. CDR3: CASSRGTSQETQYF. As DNA, the CDR3 is TGCGCCAGCAGCCGGGGGACCTCTCAAGAGACCCAGTACTTC.

The chain is built from TRBV7-2 and TRBJ2-3; D uncertain. Trimming shortened V by 1 base and J by 3 bases, and 5 bases separated the two germline ends. The germline CDR1 and CDR2 sequences are SGHTA and FQGNSA. This CDR3 has 13 amino acids. The CDR3, as DNA: TGTGCCAGCAGCTTAGAAAGGACAGATACGCAGTATTTT. This codes for CASSLERTDTQYF.

V usage is TRBV18 and J usage is TRBJ2-3; D uncertain. The CDR3 totals 18 residues. From germline, CDR1 is KGHSH and CDR2 LQKENI. V was shortened by 1 base and J by 0 bases, with 17 bases between the two germline ends. This chain's CDR3 is CASSPLRGLATSTDTQYF. The CDR3 region has the DNA TGTGCCAGCTCACCACTCCGAGGTTTAGCAACTAGCACAGATACGCAGTATTTT.

The gene calls are TRBV5-4 and TRBJ2-5, with TRBD2 matching over 8 bases. Per the germline V gene, CDR1 is SGHNT and CDR2 is YYREEE (reference sequence). V gave up 3 bases and J gave up 2 bases; unmatched junction bases: 6. The CDR3 length is 15 residues. The CDR3 spells CASSSAGGGQETQYF. The CDR3 DNA reads TGTGCCAGCAGCTCCGCCGGGGGGGGACAAGAGACCCAGTACTTC.

The rearrangement links TRBV27 to TRBJ2-2; tentative D call: TRBD2 (5 bases). The CDR3 runs to 14 residues. Trimming cost V 6 bases and J 1 base, with 9 bases left between them. The V gene's germline CDR1 is MNHEY and CDR2 SMNVEV (reference sequence). The CDR3 region is CASRLGLNTGELFF. The CDR3 DNA is TGTGCCAGCAGGCTAGGACTGAACACCGGGGAGCTGTTTTTT.

The rearrangement links TRBV7-6 to TRBJ2-3; 13 nucleotides agree with TRBD2. The junction had 12 bases not matched to a gene; V was cut back by 5 bases and J by 7 bases. The CDR3 covers 17 residues. Per the germline V gene, CDR1 is SGHVS and CDR2 is FNYEAQ. The CDR3 region is CASSKTSGGAGGYTQYF. DNA of the CDR3: TGTGCCAGCAGCAAAACTAGCGGGGGGGCCGGTGGTTATACGCAGTATTTT.

The chain has TRBV30 and TRBJ2-5; 13 bases map to TRBD2. Germline CDR1 GTSNPN, CDR2 SVGIG (reference sequence). The length of the CDR3 is 16 residues. The V segment lost 5 bases and the J segment 1 base; nucleotides outside the gene matches: 7. CDR3 in amino acids: CAWDPGLAGIQETQYF. CDR3 DNA: TGTGCCTGGGACCCGGGACTAGCGGGGATCCAAGAGACCCAGTACTTC.

V and J are TRBV5-5 and TRBJ1-1; 7 bases match TRBD1. CDR1 and CDR2 from the germline V gene are SGHKS and YYEKEE (reference sequence). This CDR3 comprises 15 residues. J lost 4 bases, V lost 1 base, and 7 bases had no gene match. CDR3 loop: CASSLRGRGGTEAFF. The CDR3 DNA sequence: TGTGCCAGCAGCTTGAGGGGGCGCGGGGGCACTGAAGCTTTCTTT.

This clone has a handful of counts. V and J are TRBV19 and TRBJ2-7; D call uncertain. CDR3 size: 13 residues. CDR1 is LNHDA and CDR2 is SQIVND in the germline V gene (reference sequence). V was pared by 0 bases and J by 0 bases, with 3 bases between. The CDR3 sequence is CASSIDSSYEQYF. The DNA for the CDR3 is TGTGCCAGTAGTATAGACAGCTCCTACGAGCAGTACTTC.

The sample holds one count of this clone. The rearrangement joins TRBV7-2 to TRBJ2-1; TRBD1 aligns across 9 bases. The CDR3 runs to 14 residues. Germline V gives CDR1 SGHTA, CDR2 FQGNSA. V shed 5 bases, J shed 7 bases, and the junction held 6 bases outside the gene matches. The CDR3 sequence is CASSRTGVGNEQFF. The CDR3 region has the DNA TGTGCCAGCAGCCGGACAGGGGTGGGGAATGAGCAGTTCTTC.